The present TCR beta chain was sequenced within a study of PD-1 blockade in classical Hodgkin lymphoma. Whole-study findings and limits: Newly diagnosed patients had baseline TCR diversity that was reportedly lower than that of healthy donors.

TCRdb's copy holds only in-frame clones and misses some; the assay was immunoSEQ multiplex PCR. The sample lists about 24,000 clones; about four fifths were seen once. Every single patient, without exception, relapsed after autologous stem cell transplantation, and brentuximab vedotin exposure varied. Negative magnetic selection isolated CD4+ T cells from thawed PBMCs. Best response was recorded as complete response, partial response or progressive disease. On this clone itself: Its matching antigen is unknown.

Per germline, CDR1 KGHSH and CDR2 LQKENI. V was pared by 3 bases and J by 3 bases, with 10 bases of the junction left unmatched. This CDR3 contains 16 residues. The material sequenced was CD4+ T cells from blood, taken at baseline. The source of this sequence is a human donor with classical Hodgkin lymphoma. The chain has TRBV18 and TRBJ2-7; TRBD1 matches at 8 bases. In DNA form, the CDR3 reads TGTGCCAGCTCACCTCTCCCGGACAGGGTTGGCTACGAGCAGTACTTC. It encodes CASSPLPDRVGYEQYF.